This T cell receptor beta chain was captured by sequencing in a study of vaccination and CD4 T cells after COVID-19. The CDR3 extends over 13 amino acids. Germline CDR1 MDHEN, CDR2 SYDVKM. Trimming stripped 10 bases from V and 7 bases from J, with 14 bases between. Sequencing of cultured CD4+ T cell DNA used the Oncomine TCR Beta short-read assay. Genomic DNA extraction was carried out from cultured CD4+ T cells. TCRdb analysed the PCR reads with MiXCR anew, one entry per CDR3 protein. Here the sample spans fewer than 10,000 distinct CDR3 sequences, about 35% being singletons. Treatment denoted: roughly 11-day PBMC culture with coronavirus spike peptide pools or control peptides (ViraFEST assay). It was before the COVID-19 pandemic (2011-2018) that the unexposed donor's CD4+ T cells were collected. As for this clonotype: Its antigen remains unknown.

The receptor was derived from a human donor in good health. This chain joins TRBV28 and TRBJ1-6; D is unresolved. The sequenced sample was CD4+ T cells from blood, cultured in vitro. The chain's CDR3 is CATRAPGNSPLHF. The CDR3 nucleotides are TGTGCCACTCGGGCCCCGGGAAATTCACCCCTCCACTTT.